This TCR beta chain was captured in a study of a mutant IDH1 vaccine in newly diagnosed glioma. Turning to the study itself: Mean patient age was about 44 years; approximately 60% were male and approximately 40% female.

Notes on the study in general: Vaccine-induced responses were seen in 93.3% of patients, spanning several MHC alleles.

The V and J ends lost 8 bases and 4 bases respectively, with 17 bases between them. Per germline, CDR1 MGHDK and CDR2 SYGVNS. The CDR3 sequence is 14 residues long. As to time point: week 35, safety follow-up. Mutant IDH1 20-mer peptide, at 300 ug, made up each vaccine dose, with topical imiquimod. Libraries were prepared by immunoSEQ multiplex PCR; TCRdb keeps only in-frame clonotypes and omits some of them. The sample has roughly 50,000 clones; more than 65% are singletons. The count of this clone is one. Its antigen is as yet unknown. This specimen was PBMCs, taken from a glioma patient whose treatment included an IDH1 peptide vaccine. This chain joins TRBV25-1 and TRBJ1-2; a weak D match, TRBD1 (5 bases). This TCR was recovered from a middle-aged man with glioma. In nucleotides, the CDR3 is TGTGCCAGCCCCTCTCCCGGGGGGTTCTATGGCTACACCTTC. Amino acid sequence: CASPSPGGFYGYTF.